These 31 T cell receptor beta chains share one sample of origin, sequenced in a study of cytomegalovirus exposure and HLA in healthy donors. Primers: 60 Vbeta forward and 13 Jbeta reverse. Assay used: immunoSEQ multiplex PCR; TCRdb lists only in-frame clones, some missing. Here the sample spans about 200,000 clones, less than 80% being singletons. The sample taken for sequencing was PBMCs. All receptors come from a young woman in good health and CMV-seropositive.

The chain is built from TRBV6-5 and TRBJ1-2, with D possibly matching TRBD1 (5 bases). The V end was cut by 0 bases, the J end by 5 bases, with 10 bases between. CDR1 and CDR2 (germline): MNHEY, SVGAGI. The CDR3 sequence is 14 residues long. In nucleotides, the CDR3 is TGTGCCAGCAGTTACTCACAGGCCCCTTATGGCTACACCTTC. Protein: CASSYSQAPYGYTF.

The J gene is TRBJ1-1, the V gene TRBV11-3; D is unclear. The CDR3 spans 12 residues. Trimming pared 2 bases from V and 6 bases from J, leaving 7 bases between. The germline gives CDR1 SGHNT, CDR2 YENEEA. The CDR3 here is CASSLPSAEAFF. As DNA, the CDR3 is TGTGCCAGCAGCTTACCGTCCGCTGAAGCTTTCTTT.

V and J are TRBV11-3 and TRBJ2-3; D possibly corresponds to TRBD1 (5 bases). The CDR3 has 15 residues. V lost 1 base and J 1 base, leaving 9 bases between the germline ends. Germline V gene lookup returns CDR1 SGHNT and CDR2 YENEEA. CDR3 amino acids: CASSLGGYGTDTQYF. CDR3 coding DNA: TGTGCCAGCAGCTTAGGGGGCTATGGCACAGATACGCAGTATTTT.

V is TRBV4-1 and J is TRBJ1-1, with 7 bases that match TRBD1. CDR1 and CDR2 from the germline V gene are MGHRA and YSYEKL. The CDR3 covers 15 residues. Germline trimming cut 4 bases from V and 8 bases from J; bases unmatched to any gene: 13. The CDR3, as DNA: TGCGCCAGCAGCCGCATAACCGGGACAGCGGACGAAGCTTTCTTT. Its translation is CASSRITGTADEAFF.

This rearrangement joins TRBV6-1 to TRBJ2-1; D is unclear. Trimming cost V 4 bases and J 0 bases, with 10 bases left between them. CDR3 length equals 15 residues. Germline CDR1 reads MNHNS; CDR2 reads SASEGT. The chain's CDR3 is CASSGTVGSYNEQFF. The CDR3 coding sequence is TGTGCCAGCAGTGGTACAGTTGGCTCCTACAATGAGCAGTTCTTC.

The chain is built from TRBV13 and TRBJ1-2, with 8 bases identical to TRBD1. Per the germline V gene, CDR1 is PRHDT and CDR2 is FYEKMQ (reference sequence). The trim removed 1 base at V and 7 bases at J, leaving 11 bases unmatched. The CDR3 sequence is 16 residues long. The CDR3 reads CASSLAIGQGMGGYTF. The CDR3, as DNA: TGTGCCAGCAGCTTAGCCATCGGACAGGGTATGGGTGGCTACACCTTC.

V and J are TRBV7-9 and TRBJ2-5, with D possibly being TRBD1 (6 bases). V was trimmed by 7 bases and J by 5 bases, leaving 11 bases between them. The CDR3 is made up of 12 amino acids. Germline V gene data show CDR1 as SEHNR and CDR2 as FQNEAQ (reference sequence). Written as DNA, the CDR3 is TGTGCCAGCAACAGGGAAAGGGAGACCCAGTACTTC. This translates into CASNRERETQYF.

The genes are TRBV9 and TRBJ2-3, with 13 bases lining up with TRBD2. Losses at the gene ends were 0 bases for V and 2 bases for J; bases not matched to a gene: 6. The CDR3 has 18 residues. Germline-derived CDR1 and CDR2 are SGDLS and YYNGEE. The CDR3 DNA reads TGTGCCAGCAGCGTAGCTAGCACTAGCGGGGGGGCCACAGATACGCAGTATTTT. Its protein product is CASSVASTSGGATDTQYF.

This clone has a handful of counts. The chain links TRBV5-1 to TRBJ2-5, with D possibly matching TRBD2 (6 bases). The V gene's germline CDR1 is SGHRS and CDR2 YFSETQ. Trimming removed 2 bases from V and 5 bases from J, with 19 bases in between. This CDR3 region has 16 residues. The chain's CDR3 is CASSFDSSASGETQYF. DNA of the CDR3: TGCGCCAGCAGCTTTGACTCTAGCGCCTCAGGGGAGACCCAGTACTTC.

The CDR3 sequence: CASSPGTADETQYF. CDR3 in DNA: TGCGCCAGCAGCCCCGGGACAGCCGACGAGACCCAGTACTTC. This rearrangement joins TRBV5-1 to TRBJ2-5; TRBD1 agrees at 7 bases. Germline V gene data show CDR1 as SGHRS and CDR2 as YFSETQ. This CDR3 contains 14 residues. J lost 5 bases, V lost 4 bases, and 8 bases had no gene match.

Here the CDR3 DNA reads TGTGCCAGCAGTGAAGCGTTGGGACAGGTCTCCTACGAGCAGTACTTC. It specifies CASSEALGQVSYEQYF. The V gene is TRBV2, the J gene TRBJ2-7, with 8 bases fitting TRBD1. The CDR3 has 16 residues. From germline, CDR1 is SNHLY and CDR2 FYNNEI. Unmatched junction bases numbered 4, after V lost 0 bases and J lost 0 bases. The full variable domain, rest sourced from reference TRBV2 and TRBJ2-7, is EPEVTQTPSHQVTQMGQEVILRCVPISNHLYFYWYRQILGQKVEFLVSFYNNEISEKSEIFDDQFSVERPDGSNFTLKIRSTKLEDSAMYFCASSEALGQVSYEQYFGPGTRLTVT.

This chain connects TRBV9 to TRBJ2-7; D is possibly TRBD2 (5 bases). Trimming took off 4 bases at V and 5 bases at J, with 16 bases between the two ends. The CDR3 extends over 14 amino acids. Germline V gives CDR1 SGDLS, CDR2 YYNGEE. The CDR3 region is CASSPRGSHNEQYF. The CDR3 nucleotides are TGTGCCAGCAGCCCCCGGGGTAGCCACAACGAGCAGTACTTC. The variable domain in full, completed from reference TRBV9 and TRBJ2-7, reads DSGVTQTPKHLITATGQRVTLRCSPRSGDLSVYWYQQSLDQGLQFLIQYYNGEERAKGNILERFSAQQFPDLHSELNLSSLELGDSALYFCASSPRGSHNEQYFGPGTRLTVT.

The genes are TRBV7-2 and TRBJ1-5; a weak D match, TRBD1 (5 bases). This CDR3 has 15 residues. Germline CDR1 SGHTA, CDR2 FQGNSA. V lost 5 bases and J lost 7, with 18 bases in between. The CDR3 DNA is TGTGCCAGCAGCCCCCGCGGGGCCCTCGGACAGCCCCAGCATTTT. It is translated as CASSPRGALGQPQHF.

The chain has TRBV7-9 and TRBJ1-1; the D is unclear. CDR1 and CDR2 (germline): SEHNR, FQNEAQ (reference sequence). With 0 bases removed from V and 6 bases from J, the gap between germline ends came to 11 bases. This CDR3 is 14 amino acids long. CDR3 amino acids: CASSLALGQAEAFF. For the CDR3, the DNA is TGTGCCAGCAGCTTAGCTTTGGGCCAGGCTGAAGCTTTCTTT.

The rearrangement uses TRBV29-1 and TRBJ2-6, with a possible D match to TRBD1 (6 bases). Germline assignment: CDR1 SQVTM and CDR2 ANQGSEA. Trimming stripped 4 bases from V and 4 bases from J, with 8 bases between. This CDR3 contains 13 residues. Written as DNA, the CDR3 is TGCAGCGTTGTAGGGACAGGGGCCAACGTCCTGACTTTC. Translated, it gives CSVVGTGANVLTF.

The rearrangement joins TRBV7-2 to TRBJ1-5, with 7 nucleotides matching TRBD1. CDR1 SGHTA and CDR2 FQGNSA come from the germline V gene. V trimming: 5 bases; J trimming: 7 bases; junction bases outside the gene matches: 14. This CDR3 contains 16 residues. CDR3 sequence reads: CASSIGTEGVGQPQHF. The CDR3 nucleotides are TGTGCCAGCAGCATCGGGACAGAGGGAGTTGGGCAGCCCCAGCATTTT.

The chain carries TRBV2 and TRBJ1-6; D may be TRBD1 (6 bases). The CDR3 runs to 14 residues. V lost 3 bases to trimming and J lost 6 bases, with 9 bases between them. CDR1 and CDR2 from the germline V gene are SNHLY and FYNNEI. The CDR3 is CASSERGGNSPLHF. Here the CDR3 DNA reads TGTGCCAGCAGTGAGAGAGGGGGTAATTCACCCCTCCACTTT. The full variable domain, completed using reference TRBV2 and TRBJ1-6, is EPEVTQTPSHQVTQMGQEVILRCVPISNHLYFYWYRQILGQKVEFLVSFYNNEISEKSEIFDDQFSVERPDGSNFTLKIRSTKLEDSAMYFCASSERGGNSPLHFGNGTRLTVT.

The chain uses TRBV5-4 and TRBJ2-2, with TRBD2 identical over 10 bases. Trimming at V came to 4 bases and at J to 0 bases, leaving 3 bases not matched to a gene. Per germline, CDR1 SGHNT and CDR2 YYREEE (reference sequence). This CDR3 spans 16 amino acids. The CDR3 DNA follows: TGTGCCAGCAGCGTGGGACTAGCGACGAACACCGGGGAGCTGTTTTTT. Residues: CASSVGLATNTGELFF.

The chain is built from TRBV25-1 and TRBJ2-1, with TRBD1 identical over 7 bases. The V segment lost 6 bases and the J segment 5 bases; nucleotides outside the gene matches: 13. Germline CDR1 MGHDK, CDR2 SYGVNS. The CDR3 is made up of 16 amino acids. The CDR3 DNA follows: TGTGCCAGCAGCCTCTCCGGGACAGCTAATAACAATGAGCAGTTCTTC. This encodes CASSLSGTANNNEQFF.

This chain links TRBV15 with TRBJ2-7, with 12 positions matching TRBD2. CDR1 and CDR2 from the germline V gene are LNHNV and YYDKDF (reference sequence). The V gene end was trimmed by 3 bases and the J gene end by 5 bases; junction bases not matched to a gene: 5. The CDR3 contains 15 residues. The CDR3 sequence is CATSRRTSGENEQYF. The CDR3 nucleotides read TGTGCCACCAGCAGGAGGACTAGCGGGGAAAACGAGCAGTACTTC.

The V gene is TRBV7-8, the J gene TRBJ2-7; perhaps TRBD2 as D (5 bases). Germline lookup yields CDR1 SGHVS and CDR2 FQNEAQ. The CDR3 covers 15 residues. Trimming took off 2 bases at V and 1 base at J, with 12 bases between the two ends. CDR3 sequence reads: CASSLRSSPSYEQYF. CDR3 coding DNA: TGTGCCAGCAGCTTAAGGTCTAGCCCGTCCTACGAGCAGTACTTC.

The genes are TRBV2 and TRBJ1-1; tentatively, D is TRBD1 (5 bases). CDR1 SNHLY and CDR2 FYNNEI come from the germline V gene. Trimming pared 6 bases from V and 1 base from J, leaving 18 bases between. The CDR3 totals 16 residues. CDR3 coding DNA: TGTGCCAGCAGAAGATCAGGGCTTATGGGGAACACTGAAGCTTTCTTT. It yields the protein CASRRSGLMGNTEAFF.

The count of this clone is one. V usage is TRBV10-3 and J usage is TRBJ2-7, with 8 positions matching TRBD1. Trimming took 3 bases from V and 0 from J; bases not matched to a gene: 16. CDR1 and CDR2 (germline): ENHRY, SYGVKD. The CDR3 consists of 19 residues. The CDR3 region has the DNA TGTGCCATCAGTGAATGGGGGACAGGTCGCTGGAAGAGCTCCTACGAGCAGTACTTC. Protein: CAISEWGTGRWKSSYEQYF.

The chain joins TRBV7-2 to TRBJ1-1; D not certain. The CDR3 sequence is 11 residues long. Germline V gene lookup returns CDR1 SGHTA and CDR2 FQGNSA. V was shortened by 4 bases and J by 11 bases, with 11 bases between the two germline ends. CDR3 in DNA: TGTGCCAGCAGCTCCTCCCTGAGGGCTTTCTTT. Protein product: CASSSSLRAFF.

V gene TRBV4-1 combines with J gene TRBJ2-7, with 11 bases identical to TRBD1. The CDR3 totals 18 residues. V trimming: 4 bases; J trimming: 3 bases; junction bases outside the gene matches: 14. Germline assignment: CDR1 MGHRA and CDR2 YSYEKL. Here the CDR3 reads CASSPSTWTGGKNYEQYF. The CDR3 region has the DNA TGCGCCAGCAGCCCCTCAACATGGACAGGGGGCAAGAACTACGAGCAGTACTTC.

The CDR3 is CASSLTAFRGSNTGELFF. The CDR3 region has the DNA TGTGCCAGCAGTCTCACAGCTTTCCGGGGATCGAACACCGGGGAGCTGTTTTTT. The gene calls are TRBV27 and TRBJ2-2, with D possibly TRBD2 on 5 matching bases. Deletions cut 5 bases from V and 0 bases from J, with 19 bases between. CDR1 and CDR2 (germline): MNHEY, SMNVEV (reference sequence). The CDR3 runs 18 residues.

This chain links TRBV7-2 with TRBJ2-1, with unresolved D. V gave up 5 bases and J gave up 7 bases, with 15 bases separating them. CDR3 length: 14 residues. CDR1 is SGHTA, CDR2 FQGNSA, per germline. The CDR3 region has the DNA TGTGCCAGCAGCAAGACTTCCGGTCTTAATGAGCAGTTCTTC. This translates into CASSKTSGLNEQFF.

The CDR3 region is CASRTGTGGNQPQHF. The CDR3 nucleotides read TGTGCCAGCAGGACCGGGACAGGGGGCAATCAGCCCCAGCATTTT. J is TRBJ1-5 and V is TRBV6-5; 10 nucleotides agree with TRBD1. This CDR3 region has 15 residues. The trim removed 6 bases at V and 2 bases at J, leaving 4 bases unmatched. Germline CDR1 reads MNHEY; CDR2 reads SVGAGI.

The rearrangement joins TRBV28 to TRBJ1-2; D gene uncertain. Germline CDR1 and CDR2: MDHEN and SYDVKM. This CDR3 contains 14 residues. V was pared by 6 bases and J by 4 bases, with 15 bases between. The CDR3, as DNA: TGTGCCAGCAGCGGACTTGACATTTTCTATGGCTACACCTTC. This sequence encodes CASSGLDIFYGYTF.

This clone was picked up a small number of times. The chain combines TRBV11-3 with TRBJ1-1; D unresolved. V lost 2 bases and J lost 6, with 16 bases in between. Germline CDR1 is SGHNT and CDR2 is YENEEA. The CDR3 totals 15 residues. DNA for the CDR3: TGTGCCAGCAGCTTATTTAGTTCGGGGATATCTGAAGCTTTCTTT. This codes for CASSLFSSGISEAFF.

The chain uses TRBV5-1 and TRBJ1-1; a weak D match, TRBD1 (6 bases). The germline V gene encodes CDR1 SGHRS and CDR2 YFSETQ. The germline V and J ends were trimmed by 1 base and 4 bases, with 8 bases remaining between them. This CDR3 has 13 residues. The CDR3: CASSLYRATEAFF. CDR3 in DNA: TGCGCCAGCAGCTTGTACAGGGCCACTGAAGCTTTCTTT.